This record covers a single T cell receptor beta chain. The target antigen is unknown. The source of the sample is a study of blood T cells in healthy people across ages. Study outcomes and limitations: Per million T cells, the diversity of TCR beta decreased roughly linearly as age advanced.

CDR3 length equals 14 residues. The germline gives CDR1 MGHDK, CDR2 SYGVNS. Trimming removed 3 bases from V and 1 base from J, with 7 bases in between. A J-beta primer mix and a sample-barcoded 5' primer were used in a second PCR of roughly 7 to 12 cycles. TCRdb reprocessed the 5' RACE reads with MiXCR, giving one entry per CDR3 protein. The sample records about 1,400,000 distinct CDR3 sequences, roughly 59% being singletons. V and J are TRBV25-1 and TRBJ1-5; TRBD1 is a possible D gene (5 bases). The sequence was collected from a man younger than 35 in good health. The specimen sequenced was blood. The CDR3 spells CASSEQGSNQPQHF. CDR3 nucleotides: TGTGCCAGCAGTGAGCAGGGAAGCAATCAGCCCCAGCATTTT.